The T cell receptor beta chain under discussion was sequenced for a study of spatial heterogeneity in lung cancer. Notes on the study in general: Blood contained ubiquitous expanded tumor TCRs more at resection than at follow-up.

TCRdb itself ran the 5' RACE reads through MiXCR, one entry per CDR3 protein. The top ten hold less than 5.5% of the sample, which has 25,000 or so distinct CDR3 sequences, less than 6% seen once. V lost 2 bases to trimming and J lost 0 bases, with 5 bases between them. The CDR3 has 15 amino acids. Germline CDR1 reads MNHEY; CDR2 reads SVGAGI. Indicated time point: sample taken at primary tumor resection. This clonotype was recorded at least ten times. What it binds is unknown. The gene calls are TRBV6-5 and TRBJ2-6; D remains ambiguous. The origin of this receptor is a male donor with early-stage non-small cell lung cancer. The source material was PBMCs, sampled at surgery. The CDR3 DNA reads TGTGCCAGCAGTTACCTGAGCTCTGGGGCCAACGTCCTGACTTTC. Protein sequence: CASSYLSSGANVLTF.